A single T cell receptor (beta chain) is shown here with its context. This clone's antigen is unknown. No much larger clone exists at a distance of one base, and base qualities are not known. V loses 0 bases of germline sequence and J loses 4 bases, and the interval between the two ends is 10 bases. The cysteine opens and the phenylalanine closes a CDR3 of 14 amino acids. Only the CDR3 DNA stays, 42 bases, in frame from base 1. Sequences MNHEY (CDR1) and SVGAGI (CDR2) are obtained from the germline V gene. The sample comes from a study of T cell repertoires in urothelial bladder cancer (dated by TCRdb to about 2019). About the investigation overall: Of the 12 resected lesions, three were clinical stage cT0, three were cTa, three were cT1 and three were cT2 or greater. TCR repertoire clonality in bladder tumors was compared with TCR repertoire clonality in benign bladder inflammation. Some eleven patients who had bladder lesions and were undergoing transurethral resection were prospectively identified. A total of 11 to 13 resected bladder lesions, made up of urothelial carcinoma (UC+) and benign (UC-) specimens, were studied.

The immunoSEQ assay was used to sequence the CDR3 region of the TCR beta chain. The authors' pipeline ran thus. For each specimen, the T-cell fraction, clonal dominance, and maximum TCR clone frequency were calculated. TCRdb retrieved this table from immuneACCESS and kept in-frame rearrangements only. Not all clones are present; in checked studies, unresolved V genes account for under half, and no reason is known for the remainder. V, J and clone size were drawn from that table, and D and trimming were deduced from the DNA. Across this sample there are 10,000 or so clones, with about two thirds seen only once. The top ten clonotypes cover 6.5% to 8.5% of the sample. Specimens classed as benign (UC-) were resected bladder lesions that contained no urothelial carcinoma. Specimens of bladder lesions were obtained during transurethral resection and kept at -80C. From bladder specimens obtained at transurethral resection, DNA was extracted.

Overall study results and their limits: In carcinoma specimens, up to 17% of infiltrating lymphocytes were accounted for by a single T-cell clone, compared with roughly 2% in benign specimens. Urothelial carcinoma specimens had a median of roughly 6,100 T cells, fewer than the median of about 24,000 seen in benign specimens. A median tumor infiltrating lymphocyte percentage of about 2% was observed in carcinoma specimens, compared with around 12% in benign specimens.

The rearrangement joined TRBV6-5 to TRBJ2-7, with the D gene not confidently named. The receptor comes from a human donor with a benign inflammatory bladder lesion. Specimen: tumor-infiltrating cells from bladder cancer. The DNA reads as follows: TGTGCCAGCAGTTACTCGATGTCCGCTTACGAGCAGTACTTC. It specifies CASSYSMSAYEQYF.